The 17 T cell receptor beta chains given below trace back to one sample, sequenced in a study of blood T cell repertoires in COVID-19. Measured with immunoSEQ multiplex PCR; TCRdb has only the in-frame clones, and not every one. Of 250,000 to 300,000 clones listed, 85% to 90% are singletons. The sample consisted of PBMCs or T cells enriched from blood (not recorded which). The receptor set was obtained from a man aged 35 to 55 who had recovered from COVID-19.

This clone has a handful of counts. This sequence joins TRBV6-2 or TRBV6-3 and TRBJ2-5, with 10 bases that match TRBD2. V dropped 6 bases and J dropped 1; count of bases not matched to a gene: 11. The germline gives CDR1 MNHEY, CDR2 SVGEGT. The CDR3 has 17 amino acids. CDR3: CASSDSGRAGVQETQYF. CDR3 nucleotides: TGTGCCAGCAGCGACAGCGGGAGGGCCGGGGTCCAAGAGACCCAGTACTTC.

The V and J genes are TRBV7-2 and TRBJ2-1, with 8 nucleotides matching TRBD2. Losses at the gene ends were 1 base for V and 5 bases for J; bases not matched to a gene: 4. This CDR3 comprises 15 residues. The germline V gene has CDR1 SGHTA and CDR2 FQGNSA. The CDR3 protein is CASSLDSGVNNEQFF. Written as DNA, the CDR3 is TGTGCCAGCAGCTTAGATAGCGGGGTCAACAATGAGCAGTTCTTC.

This sequence joins TRBV5-5 and TRBJ1-1, with a possible D match to TRBD1 (6 bases). CDR1 is SGHKS, CDR2 YYEKEE, per germline (reference sequence). The CDR3 is made up of 12 amino acids. The V end lost 7 bases, the J end lost 12 bases, and 19 bases lay between the germline ends. The CDR3 is CASGTPTGETFF. The CDR3 nucleotides read TGTGCCAGCGGGACACCTACCGGTGAGACTTTCTTT.

The chain has TRBV28 and TRBJ2-7; 7 positions match TRBD2. There are 12 residues in the CDR3. The germline V gene has CDR1 MDHEN and CDR2 SYDVKM. In DNA, the CDR3 is TGTGCGACCCGGGCGGGGGCCTACGAGCAGTACTTC. Translation: CATRAGAYEQYF.

V is TRBV14 and J is TRBJ2-2, with a weak D call TRBD1 (5 bases). CDR1 is SGHDN and CDR2 is FVKESK in the germline V gene. Trimming took 3 bases from V and 2 from J, leaving 10 bases between them. This CDR3 has 15 amino acids. The CDR3 DNA sequence: TGTGCCAGCAGCCATGGGCAGGGCAACACCGGGGAGCTGTTTTTT. Translating gives CASSHGQGNTGELFF.

This clone came up once. The V call is TRBV5-1, the J call TRBJ1-2; D may be TRBD1 (6 bases). CDR3 size: 13 residues. V dropped 3 bases and J dropped 8 bases, with 14 bases sitting between them. Germline values: CDR1 SGHRS, CDR2 YFSETQ. CDR3 protein: CASSSTSGVGYTF. In DNA, the CDR3 is TGCGCCAGCAGCTCGACCTCAGGGGTCGGCTACACCTTC.

This chain links TRBV6-5 with TRBJ2-7; possible D gene TRBD2, 5 bases. Trimming shortened V by 5 bases and J by 3 bases, and 17 bases separated the two germline ends. The CDR3 is made up of 15 amino acids. Germline lookup yields CDR1 MNHEY and CDR2 SVGAGI. CDR3 in DNA: TGTGCCAGCAGTCCCCTCGGACGGGGTAACTACGAGCAGTACTTC. Translating it yields CASSPLGRGNYEQYF.

This clone has just one count. J is TRBJ1-3 and V is TRBV2; no clear D gene. Germline V gene lookup returns CDR1 SNHLY and CDR2 FYNNEI. The ends were cut back, 5 bases at V and 0 bases at J, with 8 bases in the middle. This CDR3 is built from 14 residues. The CDR3 DNA sequence: TGTGCCAGCAGTAATCAATTCTCTGGAAACACCATATATTTT. Translating it yields CASSNQFSGNTIYF. The full variable domain, with the rest looked up from reference TRBV2 and TRBJ1-3, is EPEVTQTPSHQVTQMGQEVILRCVPISNHLYFYWYRQILGQKVEFLVSFYNNEISEKSEIFDDQFSVERPDGSNFTLKIRSTKLEDSAMYFCASSNQFSGNTIYFGEGSWLTVV.

V gene TRBV10-3 combines with J gene TRBJ1-1; 11 bases line up with TRBD1. J gave up 3 bases and V 6 bases, and 6 bases lay outside the gene matches. The CDR3 is 15 residues long. The germline V gene encodes CDR1 ENHRY and CDR2 SYGVKD. The CDR3 bases are TGTGCCATCAGAGGGACAGGGGGGATCGACACTGAAGCTTTCTTT. It translates to CAIRGTGGIDTEAFF.

J is TRBJ2-3 and V is TRBV5-1; 11 nucleotides agree with TRBD2. V gave up 1 base and J gave up 4 bases; unmatched junction bases: 11. The CDR3 is made up of 18 amino acids. CDR1 SGHRS and CDR2 YFSETQ come from the germline V gene. CDR3 loop: CASSLQGLLAGESDTQYF. As DNA, the CDR3 is TGCGCCAGCAGCTTGCAAGGGCTACTAGCGGGAGAGTCAGATACGCAGTATTTT.

CDR3 coding DNA: TGTGCCAGCAGCCAAGCAGGATGGGACACTGAAGCTTTCTTT. As protein: CASSQAGWDTEAFF. The chain links TRBV14 to TRBJ1-1, with D hard to call. This CDR3 region has 14 residues. Germline V gene sequence: CDR1 SGHDN, CDR2 FVKESK. V shed 1 base and J shed 3 bases, with 9 bases lying between them.

J is TRBJ2-5 and V is TRBV6-5, with 8 bases matching TRBD1. Germline V CDR1 and CDR2: MNHEY, SVGAGI. The CDR3 contains 14 residues. V trimming: 11 bases; J trimming: 3 bases; junction bases outside the gene matches: 11. The CDR3 reads CASSLAGGEETQYF. The CDR3 DNA is TGTGCCTCCTCCCTGGCAGGGGGCGAAGAGACCCAGTACTTC.

This sequence joins TRBV19 and TRBJ1-4; 11 positions match TRBD1. V was pared by 6 bases and J by 7 bases, with 16 bases of the junction left unmatched. Germline V lookup: CDR1 LNHDA, CDR2 SQIVND (reference sequence). The CDR3 consists of 18 residues. CDR3 in amino acids: CASSQPGQGGLFGEKLFF. CDR3 bases: TGTGCCAGTAGCCAACCGGGACAGGGGGGCCTGTTTGGTGAAAAACTGTTTTTT.

This chain links TRBV29-1 with TRBJ1-5; D ambiguous. Germline V lookup: CDR1 SQVTM, CDR2 ANQGSEA. The germline V and J ends were trimmed by 4 bases and 1 base, with 8 bases remaining between them. This CDR3 is built from 13 residues. The CDR3 spells CSVAGESNQPQHF. CDR3 sequence (DNA): TGCAGCGTTGCTGGGGAGAGCAATCAGCCCCAGCATTTT.

A single count supports this clone. V usage is TRBV23-1 and J usage is TRBJ1-1; D is ambiguous. TRBV23-1 is labeled an ORF, and its function is uncertain. CDR3 length equals 15 residues. The V end lost 4 bases, the J end lost 0 bases, and 12 bases lay between the germline ends. CDR3 region: CASSPNDTLNTEAFF. The CDR3 DNA follows: TGCGCCAGCAGTCCTAACGACACATTGAACACTGAAGCTTTCTTT.

The V call is TRBV13, the J call TRBJ2-1; no reliable D call. The germline V gene encodes CDR1 PRHDT and CDR2 FYEKMQ (reference sequence). The CDR3 spans 14 residues. Deletions cut 5 bases from V and 7 bases from J, with 15 bases between. CDR3 region: CASSPSPGLNEQFF. DNA for the CDR3: TGTGCCAGCAGCCCCTCCCCCGGTTTAAATGAGCAGTTCTTC. The entire variable domain, with the rest obtained from reference TRBV13 and TRBJ2-1, is as follows: AAGVIQSPRHLIKEKRETATLKCYPIPRHDTVYWYQQGPGQDPQFLISFYEKMQSDKGSIPDRFSAQQFSDYHSELNMSSLELGDSALYFCASSPSPGLNEQFFGPGTRLTVL.

The chain carries TRBV27 and TRBJ1-2, with D unclear. Between the trimmed V and J ends, which lost 3 bases and 7 bases, there was a span of 15 bases. Germline V gives CDR1 MNHEY, CDR2 SMNVEV (reference sequence). This CDR3 has 14 amino acids. This chain's CDR3 is CASSLVEGFSGYTF. The CDR3 DNA reads as TGTGCCAGCAGTTTGGTTGAGGGTTTCTCTGGCTACACCTTC.